A single sample is the source of the 13 T cell receptor beta chains below, sequenced in a study of identical twins. TCRdb reanalysed the 5' RACE reads using MiXCR and keeps one entry per CDR3 protein. Of approximately 240,000 distinct CDR3 sequences in the sample, 11% to 15% are singletons; the top ten hold 7% to 9%. Sequencing was done on a sample of memory (CD45RO+) T cells sorted from blood. The receptors shown here come from a woman aged 18-29 years in good health.

This clonotype was counted ten times or more. The chain couples TRBV2 to TRBJ2-7; D ambiguous. Germline V gene data show CDR1 as SNHLY and CDR2 as FYNNEI. V was cut by 6 bases and J by 7 bases, with 19 bases left in between. This CDR3 is 14 amino acids long. DNA for the CDR3: TGTGCCAGCAGCTATGAGCGCCACCCTAGGGAGCAGTACTTC. Translating gives CASSYERHPREQYF.

V is TRBV3-1 and J is TRBJ2-1, with 10 bases aligning to TRBD2. CDR3 length: 18 residues. CDR1 and CDR2 (germline): LGHDT, YNNKEL (reference sequence). Unmatched junction bases numbered 15, after V lost 0 bases and J lost 10 bases. CDR3 DNA sequence: TGTGCCAGCAGCCAAGATACCCCAGCGGGAGGGCCATCCCGCGAGCAGTTCTTC. Translation: CASSQDTPAGGPSREQFF.

CDR3 DNA sequence: TGCAGTGTAGAGGGCTACAATGAGCAGTTCTTC. It yields the protein CSVEGYNEQFF. The V gene is TRBV20-1, the J gene TRBJ2-1; possible D gene TRBD2, 5 bases. This CDR3 has 11 amino acids. Trimming took off 7 bases at V and 3 bases at J, with 7 bases between the two ends. Looked up from germline, CDR1 is DFQATT and CDR2 is SNEGSKA (reference sequence).

This clonotype has only a few counts. The chain carries TRBV9 and TRBJ2-3, with D perhaps being TRBD1 or TRBD2 (5 bases each). V lost 0 bases, J lost 2 bases, and 13 bases lay in between. CDR3 length: 16 residues. The germline CDR1 and CDR2 sequences are SGDLS and YYNGEE. CDR3 loop: CASSVGATGATDTQYF. In DNA form, the CDR3 reads TGTGCCAGCAGCGTAGGGGCAACCGGGGCCACAGATACGCAGTATTTT.

This clonotype showed up just a few times. The chain carries TRBV10-2 and TRBJ2-1; TRBD2 matches at 16 bases. CDR1 WSHSY and CDR2 SAAADI come from the germline V gene. After removal of 8 bases from V and 8 bases from J, the junction contained 15 bases not matched to a gene. CDR3 length: 18 residues. CDR3 sequence (DNA): TGCGCCAGCGGGGGGGAGCTAGGGACTAGCGGGAGGGTGCATGAGCAGTTCTTC. Amino acids: CASGGELGTSGRVHEQFF.

The chain combines TRBV20-1 with TRBJ2-7; 7 bases fit TRBD2. Germline loops: CDR1 DFQATT, CDR2 SNEGSKA (reference sequence). The ends lost 4 bases at V and 4 bases at J; junction bases unmatched: 7. The CDR3 has 13 amino acids. The CDR3 region has the DNA TGCAGTGCTATAGCGGGCGAGGAGTACGAGCAGTACTTC. Its protein product is CSAIAGEEYEQYF.

The J gene is TRBJ2-5, the V gene TRBV7-2; D gene uncertain. CDR3 length equals 14 residues. With 7 bases removed from V and 4 bases from J, the gap between germline ends came to 16 bases. Germline-derived CDR1 and CDR2 are SGHTA and FQGNSA. The CDR3 nucleotides read TGTGCCAGCACCATAACAAGGGCGTCAGAGACCCAGTACTTC. This translates into CASTITRASETQYF.

The CDR3 sequence: CASAAVLRDRAYF. DNA for the CDR3: TGTGCCAGCGCAGCGGTACTCCGGGATCGGGCGTATTTT. The rearrangement links TRBV6-2 or TRBV6-3 to TRBJ2-3, with a possible D match to TRBD2 (5 bases). Per germline, CDR1 MNHEY and CDR2 SVGEGT. There are 13 residues in the CDR3. Deletions cut 8 bases from V and 14 bases from J, with 23 bases between.

At least ten counts were recorded for this clonotype. The V and J genes are TRBV20-1 and TRBJ2-1, with D tentatively TRBD1 or TRBD2 (6 bases each). The germline V gene encodes CDR1 DFQATT and CDR2 SNEGSKA (reference sequence). The CDR3 runs 15 residues. V lost 3 bases and J 8 bases, leaving 20 bases between the germline ends. CDR3 in DNA: TGCAGTGCTAGGGACCCCGGGGGTAGGGGGGATGAGCAGTTCTTC. Translating gives CSARDPGGRGDEQFF.

J is TRBJ2-7 and V is TRBV7-2, with 7 bases lining up with TRBD1. Per the germline V gene, CDR1 is SGHTA and CDR2 is FQGNSA. Trimming cost V 4 bases and J 0 bases; bases outside gene matches: 6. CDR3 length: 15 residues. The CDR3 nucleotides read TGTGCCAGCAGCTGGCAGACAGGGAGCTCCTACGAGCAGTACTTC. It codes for CASSWQTGSSYEQYF.

This clonotype was seen repeatedly, ten times or more. The J gene is TRBJ2-1, the V gene TRBV14; 7 bases are shared with TRBD2. J gave up 9 bases and V 1 base, and 12 bases lay outside the gene matches. This CDR3 region has 16 residues. Germline lookup yields CDR1 SGHDN and CDR2 FVKESK. CDR3: CASSQVLRSTSSEQFF. The CDR3 nucleotides are TGTGCCAGCAGCCAAGTTCTAAGGTCGACTAGCAGTGAGCAGTTCTTC. The full variable domain, with the rest looked up from reference TRBV14 and TRBJ2-1, is EAGVTQFPSHSVIEKGQTVTLRCDPISGHDNLYWYRRVMGKEIKFLLHFVKESKQDESGMPNNRFLAERTGGTYSTLKVQPAELEDSGVYFCASSQVLRSTSSEQFFGPGTRLTVL.

The rearrangement joins TRBV7-8 to TRBJ2-7; 12 bases map to TRBD1. There are 16 residues in the CDR3. The V and J ends lost 5 bases and 6 bases, in that order; junction bases with no gene match: 11. Germline CDR1 reads SGHVS; CDR2 reads FQNEAQ. CDR3 sequence: CASSLRAGTGGGEQYF. In DNA, the CDR3 is TGTGCCAGCAGCCTCAGGGCCGGGACAGGGGGCGGCGAGCAGTACTTC.

The chain uses TRBV5-6 and TRBJ2-7, with 8 positions matching TRBD1. CDR1 SGHDT and CDR2 YYEEEE come from the germline V gene. J lost 2 bases, V lost 0 bases, and 7 bases had no gene match. The CDR3 contains 16 residues. CDR3 in DNA: TGTGCCAGCAGCTTGGGGGGACAGGCCGGGGCCTACGAGCAGTACTTC. This encodes CASSLGGQAGAYEQYF.